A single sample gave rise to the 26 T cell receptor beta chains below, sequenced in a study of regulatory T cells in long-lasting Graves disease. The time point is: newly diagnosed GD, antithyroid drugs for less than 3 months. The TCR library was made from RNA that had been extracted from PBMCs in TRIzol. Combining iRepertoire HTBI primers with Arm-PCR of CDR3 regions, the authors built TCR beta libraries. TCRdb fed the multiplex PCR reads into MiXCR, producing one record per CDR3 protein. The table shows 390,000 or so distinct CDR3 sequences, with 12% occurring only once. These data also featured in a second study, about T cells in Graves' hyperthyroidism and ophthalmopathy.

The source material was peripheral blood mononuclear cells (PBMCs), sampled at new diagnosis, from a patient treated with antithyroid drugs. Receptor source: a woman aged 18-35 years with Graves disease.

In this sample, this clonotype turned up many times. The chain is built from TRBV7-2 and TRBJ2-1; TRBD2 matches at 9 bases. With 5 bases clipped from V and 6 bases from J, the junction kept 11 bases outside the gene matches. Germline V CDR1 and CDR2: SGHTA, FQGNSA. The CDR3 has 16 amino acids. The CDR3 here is CASSIPGLAPFNEQFF. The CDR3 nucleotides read TGTGCCAGCAGCATCCCGGGACTAGCACCTTTCAATGAGCAGTTCTTC.

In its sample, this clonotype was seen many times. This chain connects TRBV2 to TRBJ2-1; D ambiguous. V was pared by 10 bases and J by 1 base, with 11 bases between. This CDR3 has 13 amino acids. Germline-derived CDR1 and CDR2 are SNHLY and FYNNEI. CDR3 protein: CATSILSYNEQFF. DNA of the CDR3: TGTGCCACTTCGATACTTTCCTACAATGAGCAGTTCTTC.

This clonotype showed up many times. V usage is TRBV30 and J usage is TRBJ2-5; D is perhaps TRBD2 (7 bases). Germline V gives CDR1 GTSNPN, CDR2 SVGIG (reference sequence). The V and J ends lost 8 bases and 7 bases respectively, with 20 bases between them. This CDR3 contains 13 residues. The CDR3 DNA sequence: TGTGCCGTTACGCGGGGGCCCCTTGGGACCCAGTACTTC. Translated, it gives CAVTRGPLGTQYF.

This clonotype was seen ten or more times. The CDR3 reads CASSYSKRKMAGTANNEQFF. As DNA, the CDR3 is TGTGCCAGCAGTTACTCGAAACGGAAAATGGCGGGGACAGCAAACAATGAGCAGTTCTTC. V is TRBV6-7 and J is TRBJ2-1; D might be TRBD1 (7 bases). TRBV6-7 is an ORF; its function is uncertain. Trimming left V 0 bases short and J 5 bases short, with 26 bases between. The CDR3 extends over 20 amino acids.

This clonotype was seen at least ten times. CDR3 region: CASSQEWNEQFF. The CDR3 nucleotides are TGTGCCAGCAGCCAAGAATGGAATGAGCAGTTCTTC. The V gene is TRBV3-1, the J gene TRBJ2-1, with no clear D. The CDR3 has 12 amino acids. In germline, CDR1 is LGHDT, CDR2 YNNKEL (reference sequence). The V end lost 0 bases, the J end lost 7 bases, and 4 bases lay between the germline ends.

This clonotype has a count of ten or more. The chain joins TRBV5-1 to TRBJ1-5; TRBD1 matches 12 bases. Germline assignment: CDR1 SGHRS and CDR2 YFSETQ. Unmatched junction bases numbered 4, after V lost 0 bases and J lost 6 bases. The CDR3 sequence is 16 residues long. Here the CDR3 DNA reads TGCGCCAGCAGCTTGGTCGGGACAGGGGGCGGTCAGCCCCAGCATTTT. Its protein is CASSLVGTGGGQPQHF.

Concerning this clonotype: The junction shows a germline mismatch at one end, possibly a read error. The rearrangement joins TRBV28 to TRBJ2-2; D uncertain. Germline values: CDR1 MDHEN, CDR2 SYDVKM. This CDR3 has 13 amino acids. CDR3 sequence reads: CAGSFGNTGELFF. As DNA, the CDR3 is TGTGCCGGCAGTTTTGGGAACACCGGGGAGCTGTTTTTT.

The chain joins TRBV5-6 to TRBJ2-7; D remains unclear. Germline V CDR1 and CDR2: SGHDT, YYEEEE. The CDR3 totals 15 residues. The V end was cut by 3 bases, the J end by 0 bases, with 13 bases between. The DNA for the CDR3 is TGTGCCAGCAGCTATAACCCCCGCGGCTCCTACGAGCAGTACTTC. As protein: CASSYNPRGSYEQYF.

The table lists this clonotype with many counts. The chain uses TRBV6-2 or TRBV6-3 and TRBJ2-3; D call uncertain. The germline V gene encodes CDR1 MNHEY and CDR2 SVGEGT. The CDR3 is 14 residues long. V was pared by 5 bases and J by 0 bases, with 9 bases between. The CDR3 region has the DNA TGTGCCAGCAGTACCCCGGTTAGCACAGATACGCAGTATTTT. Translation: CASSTPVSTDTQYF.

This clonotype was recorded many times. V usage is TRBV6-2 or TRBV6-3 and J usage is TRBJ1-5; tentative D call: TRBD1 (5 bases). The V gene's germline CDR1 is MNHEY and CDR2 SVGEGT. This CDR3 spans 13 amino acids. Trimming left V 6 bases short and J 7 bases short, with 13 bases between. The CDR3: CASSYGGAQPQHF. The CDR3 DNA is TGTGCCAGCAGCTACGGTGGGGCCCAGCCCCAGCATTTT.

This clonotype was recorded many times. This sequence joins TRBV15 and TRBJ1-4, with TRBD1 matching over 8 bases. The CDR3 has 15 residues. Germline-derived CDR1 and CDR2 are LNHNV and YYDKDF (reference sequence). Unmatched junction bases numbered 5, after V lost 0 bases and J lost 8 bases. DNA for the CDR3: TGTGCCACCAGCAGAGATAGACAGGGGAGGGAAAAACTGTTTTTT. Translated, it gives CATSRDRQGREKLFF.

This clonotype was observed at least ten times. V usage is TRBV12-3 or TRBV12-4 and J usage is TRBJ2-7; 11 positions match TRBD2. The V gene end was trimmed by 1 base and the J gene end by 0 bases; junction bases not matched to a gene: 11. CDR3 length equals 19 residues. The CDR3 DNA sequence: TGTGCCAGCAGTTTAGTCCAACTCATTAGCGGGAGGGCCTCCTACGAGCAGTACTTC. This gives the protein CASSLVQLISGRASYEQYF.

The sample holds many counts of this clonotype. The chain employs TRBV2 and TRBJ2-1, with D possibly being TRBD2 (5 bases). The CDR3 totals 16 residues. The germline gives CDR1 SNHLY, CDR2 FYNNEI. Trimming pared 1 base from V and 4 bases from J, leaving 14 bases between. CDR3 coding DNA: TGTGCCAGCAGTGAAGAAGGTGTCAGGACTTACAATGAGCAGTTCTTC. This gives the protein CASSEEGVRTYNEQFF.

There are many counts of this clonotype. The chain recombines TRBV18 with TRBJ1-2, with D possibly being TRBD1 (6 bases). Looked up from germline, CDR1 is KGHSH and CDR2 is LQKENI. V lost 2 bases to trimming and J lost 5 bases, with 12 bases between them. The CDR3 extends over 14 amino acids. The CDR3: CASSPEDSAYGYTF. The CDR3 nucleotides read TGTGCCAGCTCACCAGAGGACAGCGCATATGGCTACACCTTC.

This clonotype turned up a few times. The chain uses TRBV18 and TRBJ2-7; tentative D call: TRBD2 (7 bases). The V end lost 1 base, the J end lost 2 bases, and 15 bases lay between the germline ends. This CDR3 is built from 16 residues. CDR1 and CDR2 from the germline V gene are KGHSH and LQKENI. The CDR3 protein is CASSPRPGGLTYEQYF. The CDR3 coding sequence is TGTGCCAGCTCACCACGCCCGGGGGGCCTAACCTACGAGCAGTACTTC.

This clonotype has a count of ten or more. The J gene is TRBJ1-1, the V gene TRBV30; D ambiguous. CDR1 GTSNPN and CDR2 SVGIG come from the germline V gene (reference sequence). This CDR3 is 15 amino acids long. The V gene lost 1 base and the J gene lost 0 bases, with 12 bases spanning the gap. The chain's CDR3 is CAWSARRGLNTEAFF. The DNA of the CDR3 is TGTGCCTGGAGTGCGAGACGAGGGTTGAACACTGAAGCTTTCTTT.

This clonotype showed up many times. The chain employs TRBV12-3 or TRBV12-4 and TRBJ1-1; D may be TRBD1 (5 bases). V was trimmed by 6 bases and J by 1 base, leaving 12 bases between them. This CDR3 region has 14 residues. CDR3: CASREAGTNTEAFF. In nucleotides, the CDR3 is TGTGCCAGCAGGGAGGCGGGGACGAACACTGAAGCTTTCTTT.

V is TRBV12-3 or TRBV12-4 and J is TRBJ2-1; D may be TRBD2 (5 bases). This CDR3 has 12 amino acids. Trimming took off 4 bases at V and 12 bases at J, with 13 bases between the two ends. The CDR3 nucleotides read TGTGCCAGCAGTTCCCTGCGGGCGGTGCAGTTCTTC. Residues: CASSSLRAVQFF.

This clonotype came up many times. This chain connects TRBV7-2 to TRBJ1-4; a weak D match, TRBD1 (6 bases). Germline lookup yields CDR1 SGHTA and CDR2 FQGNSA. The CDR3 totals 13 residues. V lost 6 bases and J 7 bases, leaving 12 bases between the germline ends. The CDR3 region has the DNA TGTGCCAGCAGTCGGGGGGCCTTTGAAAAACTGTTTTTT. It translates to CASSRGAFEKLFF. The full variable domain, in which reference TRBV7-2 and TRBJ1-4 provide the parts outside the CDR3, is GAGVSQSPSNKVTEKGKDVELRCDPISGHTALYWYRQSLGQGLEFLIYFQGNSAPDKSGLPSDRFSAERTGGSVSTLTIQRTQQEDSAVYLCASSRGAFEKLFFGSGTQLSVL.

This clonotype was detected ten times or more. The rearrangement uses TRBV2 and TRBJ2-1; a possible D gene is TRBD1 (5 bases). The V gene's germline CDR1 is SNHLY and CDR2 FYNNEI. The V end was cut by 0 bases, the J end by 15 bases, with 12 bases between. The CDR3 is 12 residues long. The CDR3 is CASSEAGLGRFF. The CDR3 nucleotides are TGTGCCAGCAGTGAAGCGGGGCTAGGTCGGTTCTTC.

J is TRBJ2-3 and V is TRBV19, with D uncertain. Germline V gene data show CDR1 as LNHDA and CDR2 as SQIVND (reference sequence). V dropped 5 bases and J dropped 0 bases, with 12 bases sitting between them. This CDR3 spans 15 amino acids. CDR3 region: CASSFGYASTDTQYF. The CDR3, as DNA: TGTGCCAGTAGTTTTGGGTATGCGAGCACAGATACGCAGTATTTT.

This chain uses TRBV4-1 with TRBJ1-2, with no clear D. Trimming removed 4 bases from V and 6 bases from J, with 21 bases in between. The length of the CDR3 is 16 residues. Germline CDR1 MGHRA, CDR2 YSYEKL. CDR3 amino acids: CASSPWGVAGLDGYTF. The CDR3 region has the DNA TGCGCCAGCAGCCCCTGGGGTGTGGCGGGCCTCGATGGCTACACCTTC.

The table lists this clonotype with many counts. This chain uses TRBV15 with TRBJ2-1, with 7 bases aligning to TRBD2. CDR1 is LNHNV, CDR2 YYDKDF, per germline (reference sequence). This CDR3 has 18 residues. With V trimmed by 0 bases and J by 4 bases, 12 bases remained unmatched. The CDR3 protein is CATSRDGHGRDRYNEQFF. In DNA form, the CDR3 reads TGTGCCACCAGCAGAGATGGCCATGGGAGGGATCGGTACAATGAGCAGTTCTTC.

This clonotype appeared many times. CDR3 sequence (DNA): TGTGCCAGCAGTCGCTACTCTGGGGCCAACGTCCTGACTTTC. This encodes CASSRYSGANVLTF. The chain couples TRBV7-2 to TRBJ2-6, with unresolved D. CDR1 is SGHTA and CDR2 is FQGNSA in the germline V gene. V dropped 6 bases and J dropped 0 bases, with 6 bases sitting between them. The CDR3 is 14 amino acids.

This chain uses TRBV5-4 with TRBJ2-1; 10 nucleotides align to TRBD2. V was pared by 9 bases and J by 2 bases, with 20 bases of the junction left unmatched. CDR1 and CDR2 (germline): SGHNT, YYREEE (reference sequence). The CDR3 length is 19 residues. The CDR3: CATPRDSGGSGSTYNEQFF. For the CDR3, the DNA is TGTGCCACCCCTCGGGATAGCGGGGGGTCGGGGTCGACCTACAATGAGCAGTTCTTC.

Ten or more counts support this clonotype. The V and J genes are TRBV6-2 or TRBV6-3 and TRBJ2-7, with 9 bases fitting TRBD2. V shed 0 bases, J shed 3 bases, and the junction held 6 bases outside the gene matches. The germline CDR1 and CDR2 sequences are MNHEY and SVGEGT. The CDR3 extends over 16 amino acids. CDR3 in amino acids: CASSYSPREGHYEQYF. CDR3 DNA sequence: TGTGCCAGCAGTTACTCGCCGCGGGAGGGCCACTACGAGCAGTACTTC.